The sequence of this T cell receptor beta chain was determined in a study of blood T cell repertoires in COVID-19. Overall study: Some COVID-19 samples were acute and others convalescent; all came from the United States, Italy and Spain. The analysed material was cDNA or gDNA that came from T cells, B-cell-depleted T cells, or PBMCs.

As to this clone: Other DNA sequences in this specimen translate into the identical CDR3.

V lost 4 bases and J lost 0, with 7 bases in between. The CDR3 sequence is 13 residues long. Germline V gives CDR1 MNHEY, CDR2 SVGAGI. In the source study's methods: The authors estimated nucleated cell counts from reference gene primer amplification. Clones were read by immunoSEQ multiplex PCR, and TCRdb kept only the in-frame ones, dropping some. V and J calls plus clone size are reproduced from that table; the DNA served to infer D and trimming. Of 130,000 or so clones listed, about 89% are singletons. The rearrangement links TRBV6-5 to TRBJ2-7; the D is unclear. This TCR was recovered from a man over 45 with active or convalescent COVID-19. Material for sequencing was peripheral blood. The CDR3 DNA reads TGTGCCAGCAGTTTAACGAGCTCCTACGAGCAGTACTTC. Residues: CASSLTSSYEQYF.